This passage covers 24 T cell receptor beta chains from one sample sequenced in a study of human T cells and chemical hapten exposure. Time point denoted: healthy volunteer bleed at 2 weeks. Someone pulled total RNA out of unfractionated whole blood. TCRdb used MiXCR to reprocess the RACE reads, holding one entry per CDR3 protein. This table holds some 50,000 distinct CDR3 sequences, nearly 4.5% found once. Sequencing was done on a sample of whole blood. These receptors came from a human donor in good health. Some clones in this sample may be carry-over from other donors' samples.

At least ten counts were recorded for this clonotype. The chain uses TRBV5-1 and TRBJ2-7; 7 bases map to TRBD2. CDR1 is SGHRS and CDR2 is YFSETQ in the germline V gene. The CDR3 length is 15 residues. V lost 4 bases and J lost 0; bases outside the gene matches: 7. The CDR3 DNA is TGCGCCAGCAGCCCGCAAGCGGGGAACTCCTACGAGCAGTACTTC. Translated: CASSPQAGNSYEQYF.

This clonotype was recorded at least ten times. The V and J genes are TRBV5-1 and TRBJ2-3; D not certain. This CDR3 is 12 amino acids long. Per germline, CDR1 SGHRS and CDR2 YFSETQ. The V gene lost 2 bases and the J gene lost 5 bases, with 6 bases spanning the gap. CDR3 sequence: CASSLGVDTQYF. Written as DNA, the CDR3 is TGCGCCAGCAGCTTAGGAGTAGATACGCAGTATTTT.

This clonotype was counted at least ten times. The J gene is TRBJ2-1, the V gene TRBV12-3 or TRBV12-4; 8 bases match TRBD2. The CDR3 extends over 14 amino acids. The trim removed 5 bases at V and 3 bases at J, leaving 3 bases unmatched. CDR3 bases: TGTGCCAGCAGTCGGACTAGCCTCTACAATGAGCAGTTCTTC. Its translation: CASSRTSLYNEQFF.

This clonotype was picked up many times. This chain joins TRBV4-1 and TRBJ2-5; a weak D match, TRBD2 (5 bases). V was cut by 2 bases and J by 7 bases, with 11 bases left in between. The CDR3 totals 13 residues. CDR1 and CDR2 (germline): MGHRA, YSYEKL. CDR3 sequence reads: CASSQLEAGTQYF. CDR3 DNA: TGCGCCAGCAGCCAACTGGAGGCGGGGACCCAGTACTTC.

This clonotype turned up a few times. V gene TRBV5-4 combines with J gene TRBJ2-1; weak D call: TRBD2 (5 bases). The CDR3 has 14 amino acids. The V and J ends lost 3 bases and 4 bases respectively, with 11 bases between them. The germline gives CDR1 SGHNT, CDR2 YYREEE (reference sequence). This chain's CDR3 is CASSSRDQYNEQFF. DNA of the CDR3: TGTGCCAGCAGCTCCCGGGATCAATACAATGAGCAGTTCTTC.

This clonotype was seen at least ten times. The CDR3 loop is CSASDSGEGIQYF. CDR3 nucleotide sequence: TGCAGTGCTAGTGATAGCGGGGAGGGCATTCAGTACTTC. V gene TRBV20-1 combines with J gene TRBJ2-4; 8 bases are a match to TRBD2. The germline V gene has CDR1 DFQATT and CDR2 SNEGSKA (reference sequence). The CDR3 runs to 13 residues. J lost 9 bases, V lost 3 bases, and 7 bases had no gene match.

This clonotype was counted many times. The genes are TRBV19 and TRBJ2-7; 9 bases match TRBD2. The CDR3 is 15 residues long. Trimming at V came to 4 bases and at J to 2 bases, leaving 6 bases not matched to a gene. Germline loops: CDR1 LNHDA, CDR2 SQIVND (reference sequence). As DNA, the CDR3 is TGTGCCAGTAGTAAAGGACTAGCGAGGACCTACGAGCAGTACTTC. Translated: CASSKGLARTYEQYF.

This clonotype was counted between two and nine times. This rearrangement joins TRBV7-8 to TRBJ2-1, with TRBD2 matching over 11 bases. Trimming removed 4 bases from V and 8 bases from J; junction bases left unmatched: 10. This CDR3 contains 16 residues. CDR1 and CDR2 (germline): SGHVS, FQNEAQ. The CDR3 coding sequence is TGTGCCAGCAGCTCCAGCGTAGCGGGAGGGAGGTATGAGCAGTTCTTC. Its translation is CASSSSVAGGRYEQFF.

On this clonotype: With a much larger clone just one base away, this may be a read error. V and J are TRBV18 and TRBJ1-5; the D gene is possibly TRBD1 (6 bases). V was clipped by 3 bases and J by 2 bases, with 14 bases between them. The germline gives CDR1 KGHSH, CDR2 LQKENI. The CDR3 loop spans 16 amino acids. The CDR3 nucleotides read TGTGCCAGCTCACCGCAAGGGACAAGGGGCAATCAGCCCCAGCATTTT. Protein product: CASSPQGTRGNQPQHF. Together with reference TRBV18 and TRBJ1-5, the CDR3 gives the full variable domain: NAGVMQNPRHLVRRRGQEARLRCSPMKGHSHVYWYRQLPEEGLKFMVYLQKENIIDESGMPKERFSAEFPKEGPSILRIQQVVRGDSAAYFCASSPQGTRGNQPQHFGDGTRLSIL.

This clonotype was observed a handful of times. The rearrangement joins TRBV20-1 to TRBJ1-6, with TRBD1 identical over 10 bases. The length of the CDR3 is 15 residues. From germline, CDR1 is DFQATT and CDR2 SNEGSKA (reference sequence). The J segment lost 10 bases and the V segment lost 5 bases, leaving 11 bases of the junction unmatched. The DNA of the CDR3 is TGCAGTGCTGAACCGGGACAGGGGATTTTATCACCCCTCCACTTT. Translation gives CSAEPGQGILSPLHF.

In its sample, this clonotype was seen many times. The genes are TRBV7-2 and TRBJ2-7; 8 bases map to TRBD2. This CDR3 has 15 residues. V was pared by 6 bases and J by 0 bases, with 7 bases of the junction left unmatched. Germline V gene sequence: CDR1 SGHTA, CDR2 FQGNSA. CDR3 DNA sequence: TGTGCCAGCAGTCTCACCGGGACTAGCTCCTACGAGCAGTACTTC. This translates into CASSLTGTSSYEQYF. The full variable domain, in which reference TRBV7-2 and TRBJ2-7 provide the parts outside the CDR3, is GAGVSQSPSNKVTEKGKDVELRCDPISGHTALYWYRQSLGQGLEFLIYFQGNSAPDKSGLPSDRFSAERTGGSVSTLTIQRTQQEDSAVYLCASSLTGTSSYEQYFGPGTRLTVT.

V is TRBV30 and J is TRBJ2-7; 14 positions agree with TRBD2. This CDR3 contains 13 residues. CDR1 and CDR2 (germline): GTSNPN, SVGIG (reference sequence). CDR3 amino acids: CGLAGGPGYEQYF. DNA of the CDR3: TGTGGACTAGCGGGAGGGCCCGGGTACGAGCAGTACTTC.

CDR3 loop: CASSSSGIWIRSYNEQFF. The CDR3, as DNA: TGTGCCAGCAGTTCCTCAGGGATTTGGATTAGGTCCTACAATGAGCAGTTCTTC. The V call is TRBV12-3 or TRBV12-4, the J call TRBJ2-1; a possible D gene is TRBD1 (5 bases). This CDR3 contains 18 residues. The V end lost 4 bases, the J end lost 1 base, and 20 bases lay between the germline ends.

This clonotype was counted ten times or more. This rearrangement joins TRBV5-1 to TRBJ1-1; 7 nucleotides agree with TRBD1. CDR3 length: 15 amino acids. Trimming removed 0 bases from V and 4 bases from J; junction bases left unmatched: 6. The V gene's germline CDR1 is SGHRS and CDR2 YFSETQ. The CDR3 coding sequence is TGCGCCAGCAGCTTGGGCGACAGGGTAACCACTGAAGCTTTCTTT. This encodes CASSLGDRVTTEAFF.

J is TRBJ2-3 and V is TRBV6-5; 11 nucleotides match TRBD1. The CDR3 has 15 residues. Germline CDR1 is MNHEY and CDR2 is SVGAGI. Trimming at V came to 5 bases and at J to 10 bases, leaving 11 bases not matched to a gene. CDR3 residues: CASSRTGGVGVPQYF. CDR3 bases: TGTGCCAGCAGTCGGACAGGGGGCGTTGGAGTCCCGCAGTATTTT.

The table lists this clonotype with many counts. This chain connects TRBV19 to TRBJ2-7; 13 bases agree with TRBD2. The CDR3 length is 15 residues. V shed 10 bases, J shed 5 bases, and the junction held 11 bases outside the gene matches. CDR1 is LNHDA, CDR2 SQIVND, per germline (reference sequence). The CDR3 protein is CATRRVGLAGDEQYF. CDR3 in DNA: TGTGCCACCAGAAGGGTTGGACTAGCGGGGGACGAGCAGTACTTC.

This clonotype has a count of ten or more. The chain has TRBV6-2 or TRBV6-3 and TRBJ2-3, with D perhaps matching TRBD1 (5 bases). The CDR3 spans 16 residues. V lost 2 bases and J 0 bases, leaving 12 bases between the germline ends. Looked up from germline, CDR1 is MNHEY and CDR2 is SVGEGT. The CDR3 sequence is CASSYQGSSSTDTQYF. The CDR3 nucleotides read TGTGCCAGCAGTTACCAGGGCAGTTCTAGCACAGATACGCAGTATTTT.

This clonotype was seen at least ten times. This chain links TRBV19 with TRBJ1-5, with D unclear. The CDR3 has 12 amino acids. V was pared by 10 bases and J by 4 bases, with 11 bases between. Germline CDR1 is LNHDA and CDR2 is SQIVND (reference sequence). CDR3 region: CATKYGNQPQHF. In nucleotides, the CDR3 is TGTGCCACAAAGTACGGTAATCAGCCCCAGCATTTT.

There are many counts of this clonotype. The chain joins TRBV18 to TRBJ2-2; maybe TRBD1 (6 bases). The germline V and J ends were trimmed by 6 bases and 5 bases, with 16 bases remaining between them. Germline loops: CDR1 KGHSH, CDR2 LQKENI. The CDR3 runs to 15 residues. The CDR3 DNA reads TGTGCCAGCTCGTCCGGGACACCGAGGACCGGGGAGCTGTTTTTT. This encodes CASSSGTPRTGELFF.

This clonotype was recorded at least ten times. The chain is built from TRBV20-1 and TRBJ1-1; unclear D gene. V was trimmed by 5 bases and J by 0 bases, leaving 13 bases between them. CDR1 and CDR2 from the germline V gene are DFQATT and SNEGSKA (reference sequence). This CDR3 has 14 amino acids. Written as DNA, the CDR3 is TGCAGTGCTGTAAGGCGACTGATGAACACTGAAGCTTTCTTT. Translating gives CSAVRRLMNTEAFF.

This clonotype has at least ten counts. The chain recombines TRBV7-9 with TRBJ1-2, with D uncertain. Germline CDR1 is SEHNR and CDR2 is FQNEAQ (reference sequence). V was clipped by 1 base and J by 9 bases, with 9 bases between them. This CDR3 is 12 amino acids long. The CDR3 region has the DNA TGTGCCAGCAGCTTAGAGGGAGGAAGCTACACCTTC. Its protein product is CASSLEGGSYTF.

The CDR3 is CASSLLPTDLGRVRPQHF. The CDR3 nucleotides read TGTGCCAGCAGCTTGTTACCGACAGACTTGGGTAGGGTACGGCCCCAGCATTTT. The chain has TRBV5-5 and TRBJ1-5; tentatively, D is TRBD1 (5 bases). V was pared by 1 base and J by 9 bases, with 26 bases between. The CDR3 consists of 18 residues. Germline lookup yields CDR1 SGHKS and CDR2 YYEKEE (reference sequence).

The DNA for the CDR3 is TGTGCCATCAGTGGAGGGACCAACACTGAAGCTTTCTTT. It translates to CAISGGTNTEAFF. This chain links TRBV10-3 with TRBJ1-1, with D maybe TRBD1 (5 bases). V was pared by 4 bases and J by 2 bases, with 8 bases between. The length of the CDR3 is 13 residues. Germline CDR1 ENHRY, CDR2 SYGVKD.

The chain combines TRBV18 with TRBJ1-5; TRBD1 might be the D (5 bases). Germline loops: CDR1 KGHSH, CDR2 LQKENI. V lost 3 bases to trimming and J lost 4 bases, with 10 bases between them. The CDR3 spans 14 residues. The CDR3 DNA sequence: TGTGCCAGCTCACCCCAGGGCGGGAATCAGCCCCAGCATTTT. Its translation: CASSPQGGNQPQHF.